These T cell receptor beta chains were read from a single sample in a study of siplizumab effects on memory and regulatory T cells. Produced via immunoSEQ multiplex PCR; TCRdb's table is partial and in-frame only. The sample holds roughly 120,000 clones; about 94% are singletons and the top ten take under 2%. The specimen sequenced was non-Treg CD4+ T cells sorted from blood. The receptors derive from a human donor in good health. The CDR3 runs from the conserved cysteine through the conserved F or W. A D gene is named only where the DNA matches it firmly. The size entry is marked missing in some rows and otherwise reads once, few, many or a size class.

cdr3_nt cdr3_aa clone_size j_call cdr3_length d_call v_call
TGCGCCAGCAGTGAGGACTCCCTCGGGTACAATGAGCAGTTCTTC CASSEDSLGYNEQFF - TRBJ2-1 15 - TRBV10-1
TGCAGCGGGCACAGGGGGAGGGACACTGAAGCTTTCTTT CSGHRGRDTEAFF once TRBJ1-1 13 TRBD1 TRBV29-1
TGTGCCAGCAGTCTCAGGGGGTCGGATCAGCCCCAGCATTTT CASSLRGSDQPQHF - TRBJ1-5 14 TRBD1 TRBV6-1
TGCGCCAGCAGCGAGGACGGCAGAACCTCTGGAAACACCATATATTTT CASSEDGRTSGNTIYF - TRBJ1-3 16 - TRBV5-1
TGTGCCAGCAGTCAACACAGGGTGGAGACCCAGTACTTC CASSQHRVETQYF - TRBJ2-5 13 - TRBV7-2
TGTGCCAGCAGTTACCGGGGGGGCCGCTACGAGCAGTACTTC CASSYRGGRYEQYF - TRBJ2-7 14 TRBD2 TRBV6-5
TGTGCCACCAGCAGAGATGGTCGGCAGGGTCAGGAGCTGTTTTTT CATSRDGRQGQELFF - TRBJ2-2 15 - TRBV15
TGCGCCAGCAGCTCCCAGGGGGACTATGGCTACACCTTC CASSSQGDYGYTF - TRBJ1-2 13 TRBD1 TRBV5-1
TGTGCTAGTGGTTCCATACAGGGGGCGGGCACCGGGGAGCTGTTTTTT CASGSIQGAGTGELFF - TRBJ2-2 16 TRBD1 TRBV12-5
TGTGCCAGCACCTCTAACAGGGTACGCAATCAGCCCCAGCATTTT CASTSNRVRNQPQHF - TRBJ1-5 15 - TRBV5-8
TGTGCCAGCAGCCCACAGATGCCGGGACTAGCGGGATCAAGCACCGGGGAGCTGTTTTTT CASSPQMPGLAGSSTGELFF - TRBJ2-2 20 TRBD2 TRBV7-6
TGTGCCAGCAGCTTGTACAGGATTGACACCGGGGAGCTGTTTTTT CASSLYRIDTGELFF - TRBJ2-2 15 - TRBV5-6
TGCGCCAGCAGCCCGGGGACAGGGGGAAATGAAAAACTGTTTTTT CASSPGTGGNEKLFF - TRBJ1-4 15 TRBD1 TRBV5-1
TGTGCCAGCAGCCCTCGGGAGAACACTGAAGCTTTCTTT CASSPRENTEAFF - TRBJ1-1 13 - TRBV7-8
TGTGCCAGCTCCCCCGGGACAGCCTATGGCTACACCTTC CASSPGTAYGYTF - TRBJ1-2 13 TRBD1 TRBV2
TGTGCCAGCAGTTACTCGAGCTCGGGGGCCTATGGCTACACCTTC CASSYSSSGAYGYTF - TRBJ1-2 15 - TRBV6-5
TGTGCCAGCACGGGGGCATCGGTTTGGGAGACCCAGTACTTC CASTGASVWETQYF - TRBJ2-5 14 - TRBV7-9
TGTGCCAGTAGTGAATGGGCTAGCGGGTCCTCCTACGAGCAGTACTTC CASSEWASGSSYEQYF once TRBJ2-7 16 TRBD2 TRBV19
TGTGCCAGCAGCCAAGACTTGGGGACTGAAGCTTTCTTT CASSQDLGTEAFF - TRBJ1-1 13 - TRBV14
TGTGCCAGCTCATCGGACCGGAGTGAGCAGTTCTTC CASSSDRSEQFF once TRBJ2-1 12 - TRBV18
TGTGCCAGCAGTGTGCCCCCGGGACAGGCAGCTTTCTTT CASSVPPGQAAFF - TRBJ1-1 13 TRBD1 TRBV7-9
TGCGCCAGCAGCCAAGGGAGAGTCAGGGGGGGTGGAGATACACAGTATTTT CASSQGRVRGGGDTQYF - TRBJ2-3 17 - TRBV4-1
TGTGCCAGCAGCTTAGCAGGAGCAGGGGCAGGGACTGAAGCTTTCTTT CASSLAGAGAGTEAFF - TRBJ1-1 16 - TRBV7-2
TGTGCCTGGAGTCTCGGTGGGGGTGTAGCTTTCTTT CAWSLGGGVAFF - TRBJ1-1 12 - TRBV30
TGTGCCAGCAGTCCCCGGGGTGGGGTTTTAGTCAATGAGCAGTTCTTC CASSPRGGVLVNEQFF - TRBJ2-1 16 - TRBV27
TGCGCCAGCAGCTTGGGGGGGCCGGGAAACATTCAGTACTTC CASSLGGPGNIQYF - TRBJ2-4 14 - TRBV5-1
TGTGCCAGCAGTTTAAATGGGGGCGTACAAAGGGATACGCAGTATTTT CASSLNGGVQRDTQYF - TRBJ2-3 16 - TRBV27
TGTGCCAGCAGTTACTCTCTTGGGGGGTATGTGCGGTACTTC CASSYSLGGYVRYF - TRBJ2-7 14 - TRBV6-6
TGTGCCAGCAGTGAACGGCAAATGAACACCGGGGAGCTGTTTTTT CASSERQMNTGELFF - TRBJ2-2 15 - TRBV6-1
TGCGCCAGCAGCCATCCAGGGCGAAAGGCTGAAGCTTTCTTT CASSHPGRKAEAFF - TRBJ1-1 14 - TRBV4-1
TGTGCCAGCAGTTGGCAGGGGGCAGGCACCGGGGAGCTGTTTTTT CASSWQGAGTGELFF once TRBJ2-2 15 TRBD1 TRBV6-5
TGTGCCAGCAGCGTGGACGGACCCTCCTACAATGAGCAGTTCTTC CASSVDGPSYNEQFF - TRBJ2-1 15 - TRBV9
TGTGCCAGCAGCGTAGGGGTAGGGGTCGACCCCTATTGGAATGAGCAGTTCTTC CASSVGVGVDPYWNEQFF - TRBJ2-1 18 - TRBV9
TGCGCCAGCAGCACTAACGGCCTGAAAGAGACCCAGTACTTC CASSTNGLKETQYF - TRBJ2-5 14 - TRBV5-1
TGTGCCAGCAGTGACCGGGTTTCGGGCCCCGGGGTAGAGACCCAGTACTTC CASSDRVSGPGVETQYF once TRBJ2-5 17 - TRBV25-1
TGTGCCAGCAGCTTAACGGGACAGGGTTACGAGCAGTACTTC CASSLTGQGYEQYF once TRBJ2-7 14 TRBD1 TRBV7-3
TGTGCCAGCAGTTACATCGGGGACACCTACGAGCAGTACTTC CASSYIGDTYEQYF - TRBJ2-7 14 - TRBV6-5
TGTGCCAGCTTCGGGACAGCTAATGAAAAACTGTTTTTT CASFGTANEKLFF - TRBJ1-4 13 TRBD1 TRBV18
TGCGCCAGCAGCTTGGAGGGTGGGAATCAGCCCCAGCATTTT CASSLEGGNQPQHF - TRBJ1-5 14 - TRBV5-1
TGTGCCAGCAGCCAAGATGCCGCTATTGAGAATGAGCAGTTCTTC CASSQDAAIENEQFF - TRBJ2-1 15 - TRBV4-2
TGTGCCAGCAGGCTGGAGCGGACAGGGGGTTTTGGCTACACCTTC CASRLERTGGFGYTF few TRBJ1-2 15 TRBD1 TRBV27
TGTGCCAGCAGCAGGGGCCAGGGGAGGTACGAGCAGTACTTC CASSRGQGRYEQYF - TRBJ2-7 14 - TRBV5-6
TGTGCCAGCAGGGACCGGGACAGGGGAAATCAGCCCCAGCATTTT CASRDRDRGNQPQHF once TRBJ1-5 15 TRBD1 TRBV25-1
TGTGCCAGCAGTATCAGGGGGCTCTACAATGAGCAGTTCTTC CASSIRGLYNEQFF once TRBJ2-1 14 TRBD1 TRBV7-2
TGTGCCAGCAGCCAAGATGGGTTGGATGCGGGGGGGCCGGTCGGGTATGAGCAGTTCTTC CASSQDGLDAGGPVGYEQFF - TRBJ2-1 20 TRBD2 TRBV4-2
TGTGCCAGCAGGAGATGGGAGGGGGCAGTGAATTCACCCCTCCACTTT CASRRWEGAVNSPLHF - TRBJ1-6 16 TRBD1 TRBV7-8
TGCGCCAGCAGCCTCCAAGGACCGGACACCTCTGGAAACACCATATATTTT CASSLQGPDTSGNTIYF - TRBJ1-3 17 - TRBV5-1
TGTGCCAGCAGCTCCCCCGGGAACACCGGGGAGCTGTTTTTT CASSSPGNTGELFF - TRBJ2-2 14 - TRBV5-5
TGTGCCAGCAGCCAAGTTGATCAGGGGGTCACTGAAGCTTTCTTT CASSQVDQGVTEAFF - TRBJ1-1 15 TRBD1 TRBV4-2
TGCGCCAGCAGCTTGGAGATGAGACTTGGCACAGATACGCAGTATTTT CASSLEMRLGTDTQYF - TRBJ2-3 16 - TRBV5-1
TGTGCCAGCAGCTTAACGCCGAACACTGAAGCTTTCTTT CASSLTPNTEAFF - TRBJ1-1 13 - TRBV7-3
TGTGCCAGCAGCGTAGAGCGAGGGGTGAACACCGGGGAGCTGTTTTTT CASSVERGVNTGELFF - TRBJ2-2 16 - TRBV9
TGTGCCAGTAGTTACAGGTACCAAGAGACCCAGTACTTC CASSYRYQETQYF - TRBJ2-5 13 - TRBV19
TGCGCCAGCAGCTCGGGGACAGCCTCCTACGAGCAGTACTTC CASSSGTASYEQYF - TRBJ2-7 14 TRBD1 TRBV5-1
TGTGCCAGCAGTTCTCCCGGGACCTACGAGCAGTACTTC CASSSPGTYEQYF - TRBJ2-7 13 - TRBV25-1
TGCGCCAGCAGCGTGACAGGGCCTGGAAACACCATATATTTT CASSVTGPGNTIYF - TRBJ1-3 14 TRBD1 TRBV5-1
TGTGCCAGCAGCTTAGCGATGGGGCAGGGATTGACTGAAGCTTTCTTT CASSLAMGQGLTEAFF - TRBJ1-1 16 - TRBV7-9
TGCGCCAGCAGCCATCCTGCAGAAAACTATGGCTACACCTTC CASSHPAENYGYTF - TRBJ1-2 14 - TRBV4-1
TGTGCCAGCAGCTTAAGGGCTAGCGGGAGTTACGAGCAGTACTTC CASSLRASGSYEQYF - TRBJ2-7 15 TRBD2 TRBV7-6